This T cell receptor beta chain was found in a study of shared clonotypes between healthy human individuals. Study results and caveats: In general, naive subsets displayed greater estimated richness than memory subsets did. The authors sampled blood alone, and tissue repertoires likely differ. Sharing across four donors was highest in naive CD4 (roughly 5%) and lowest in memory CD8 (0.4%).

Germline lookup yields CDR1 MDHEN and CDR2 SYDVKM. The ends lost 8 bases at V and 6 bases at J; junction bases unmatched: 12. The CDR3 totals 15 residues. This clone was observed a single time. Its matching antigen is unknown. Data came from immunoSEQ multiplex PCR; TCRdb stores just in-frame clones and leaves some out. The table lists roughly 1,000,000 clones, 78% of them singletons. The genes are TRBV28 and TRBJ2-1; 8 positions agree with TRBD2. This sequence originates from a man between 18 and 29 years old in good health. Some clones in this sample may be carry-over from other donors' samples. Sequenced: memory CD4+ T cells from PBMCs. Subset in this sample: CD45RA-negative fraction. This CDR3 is CASEAGTSRGNEQFF. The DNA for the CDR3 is TGTGCCAGCGAGGCCGGGACTAGTAGAGGCAATGAGCAGTTCTTC. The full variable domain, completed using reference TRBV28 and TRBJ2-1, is DVKVTQSSRYLVKRTGEKVFLECVQDMDHENMFWYRQDPGLGLRLIYFSYDVKMKEKGDIPEGYSVSREKKERFSLILESASTNQTSMYLCASEAGTSRGNEQFFGPGTRLTVL.